This entry is about one T cell receptor (beta chain). Its specificity is not known. Patients had newly diagnosed, untreated stage II-IVA oral cavity squamous cell carcinoma. Most PBMC samples had 480 ng input DNA in six replicates. Assay: immunoSEQ multiplex PCR; the TCRdb copy retains only in-frame clones and omits some. The sample contains 11,000 to 15,000 clones, 70% to 80% of which appear only once. This entry belongs to a study of neoadjuvant anti-PD-1 for oral cavity cancer. Background on the study: Before surgery, most patients got three to four biweekly 3 mg/kg nivolumab doses.

Overall study findings and caveats: PBMC Gini-index clonality exceeded responders' in non-responders post-nivolumab.

The CDR3 consists of 15 residues. Germline trimming cut 4 bases from V and 4 bases from J; bases unmatched to any gene: 7. Germline V gene sequence: CDR1 SGHTA, CDR2 FQGTGA. The sequences come from PBMCs, collected before nivolumab (anti-PD-1) treatment. The chain has TRBV7-3 and TRBJ2-5; TRBD2 agrees at 9 bases. The receptor was derived from a person aged 40 to 85 with oral cavity squamous cell carcinoma. CDR3 protein: CASSSAGGRRETQYF. CDR3 DNA: TGTGCCAGCAGCTCGGCGGGAGGGCGGCGAGAGACCCAGTACTTC.